This T cell receptor beta chain was recorded in a study of T-cell memory formation after mild COVID-19. Via MiXCR, TCRdb re-called the 5' RACE reads, giving one row per CDR3 protein. The table shows 580,000 or so distinct CDR3 sequences, with roughly 17% occurring only once. The CDR3 contains 14 residues. Germline trimming cut 4 bases from V and 6 bases from J; bases unmatched to any gene: 5. Germline V gene sequence: CDR1 SNHLY, CDR2 FYNNEI. The rearrangement uses TRBV2 and TRBJ1-1; 10 positions agree with TRBD1. The receptor's source is an adult woman who had mild COVID-19 (a few samples of this study predate the infection). Cell type and time point are not known. Source material: PBMCs or a T cell subset sorted from them (not recorded which). The chain's CDR3 is CASSGTGGLAEAFF. The CDR3 DNA reads TGTGCCAGCAGTGGGACAGGGGGATTGGCTGAAGCTTTCTTT.